This T cell receptor beta chain was sequenced for a study of molecular identifiers for immune sequencing clone quantification. This clonotype was counted a few times. Its antigen is undetermined. The CDR3 consists of 14 residues. The germline V and J ends were trimmed by 5 bases and 2 bases, with 13 bases remaining between them. CDR1 is LNHDA, CDR2 SQIVND, per germline (reference sequence). It was with previously described methods and listed TCR primers that bulk TCR libraries were made. In TCRdb, the PCR reads were re-called with MiXCR into one record per CDR3 protein. The sample carries about half a million distinct CDR3 sequences, around 23% recorded once. General observations from the study: Detection of one spiked Jurkat cell's TCR RNA reportedly worked in 1 million or so naive cells.

The sample was naive CD8+ T cells from blood, with Jurkat cell RNA spiked in. Regarding subset: FACS-sorted CD8+CD4-CCR7+CD45RA+ naive T cells. The chain combines TRBV19 with TRBJ2-7; a possible D gene is TRBD1 (6 bases). This receptor was obtained from a human donor in good health. Some libraries in this study had Jurkat cell RNA spiked in. Here the CDR3 reads CASSADSYPYEQYF. CDR3 coding DNA: TGTGCCAGTAGTGCGGACAGTTACCCCTACGAGCAGTACTTC.